This TCR beta chain was sequenced during a study of CD8 T cells in Susac syndrome. Whole-study findings and limits: It was acknowledged in the study that its TCR sequencing and HLA analysis involved a relatively small number of individuals.

A note on this clonotype: No antigen is known for it.

In germline, CDR1 is SGHRS, CDR2 YFSETQ. This CDR3 has 20 residues. V trimming: 0 bases; J trimming: 0 bases; junction bases outside the gene matches: 10. RNA in amounts of about 0.5 to 1 ug was reverse transcribed with random hexamers. TCRdb re-analysed the immunoSEQ multiplex PCR reads in MiXCR, keeping a single row per CDR3 protein. Of about 150,000 distinct CDR3 sequences in the sample, around 93% were seen once. Through negative isolation, CD4+ and CD8+ T cells were obtained, while TEMRA cells were enriched using FACS. The sequencing sample was made of CD4+ T cells from PBMCs. The TCR comes from a human donor with multiple sclerosis. The chain employs TRBV5-1 and TRBJ2-6; 9 bases align to TRBD2. CDR3 in DNA: TGCGCCAGCAGCTTGGGAGTACGAGCGGGGGGATCCTCTGGGGCCAACGTCCTGACTTTC. Translated: CASSLGVRAGGSSGANVLTF.